A selection of T cell receptor beta chains follows, all from one sample in a study of cytomegalovirus exposure and HLA in healthy donors. Here immunoSEQ multiplex PCR was the method, and the copy in TCRdb shows in-frame clones only, minus some. The data show about 150,000 clones, around 80% seen once. Sequenced material: PBMCs. The source of these receptors is a man between 18 and 35 years old in good health and CMV-seropositive. Both conserved end residues are part of each CDR3. A D gene is named only where the DNA matches it firmly. Expanded clones are given a class, and other clones once, few, many or no size at all.

>TRBD1|TRBV19|NA|TRBJ1-5
CASSVQGQGGQPQHF
TGTGCCAGTAGTGTTCAAGGACAGGGTGGGCAGCCCCAGCATTTT
>TRBD2|TRBV18|NA|TRBJ2-1
CASSPPGLAGGPNEQFF
TGTGCCAGCTCACCACCGGGACTAGCGGGAGGGCCGAATGAGCAGTTCTTC
>NA|TRBV7-2|NA|TRBJ1-1
CASSRVHNTEAFF
TGTGCCAGCTCCCGGGTACACAACACTGAAGCTTTCTTT
>NA|TRBV29-1|NA|TRBJ2-5
CSVVRGGGGETQYF
TGCAGCGTTGTCCGTGGGGGAGGAGGGGAGACCCAGTACTTC
>NA|TRBV7-6|NA|TRBJ1-1
CASSLVAGVNTEAFF
TGTGCCAGCAGCTTAGTGGCAGGGGTGAACACTGAAGCTTTCTTT
>NA|TRBV27|NA|TRBJ2-7
CASSPRTEDSYEQYF
TGTGCCAGCAGTCCCCGGACAGAAGATTCCTACGAGCAGTACTTC
>NA|TRBV5-4|few|TRBJ1-2
CASSPWGGGVNYGYTF
TGTGCCAGCAGCCCCTGGGGGGGTGGCGTTAACTATGGCTACACCTTC
>NA|TRBV21-1|NA|TRBJ2-7
CASRGTGTYEQYF
TGTGCCAGCAGGGGGACAGGGACCTACGAGCAGTACTTC
>TRBD1|TRBV28|NA|TRBJ1-5
CASSSPHRGTQPQHF
TGTGCCAGCAGTTCGCCCCACAGGGGTACTCAGCCCCAGCATTTT
>TRBD1|TRBV6-5|once|TRBJ2-7
CASSYSGQSYEQYF
TGTGCCAGCAGTTACTCGGGACAGTCCTACGAGCAGTACTTC
>NA|TRBV7-9|NA|TRBJ2-1
CASSFLAVDEQFF
TGTGCCAGCAGCTTCCTAGCCGTCGATGAGCAGTTCTTC
>NA|TRBV21-1|NA|TRBJ2-2
CASSKDLAPPGELFF
TGTGCCAGCAGCAAAGATCTGGCACCGCCCGGGGAGCTGTTTTTT
>TRBD1|TRBV28|NA|TRBJ2-7
CASTRTGGYEQYF
TGTGCCAGCACCAGGACAGGGGGCTACGAGCAGTACTTC
>NA|TRBV14|NA|TRBJ2-7
CASCRGRSYEQYF
TGTGCCAGCTGTCGTGGGCGTTCCTACGAGCAGTACTTC
>TRBD2|TRBV19|NA|TRBJ2-1
CASSIVSGGRNEQFF
TGTGCCAGTAGTATCGTCTCGGGAGGGCGAAATGAGCAGTTCTTC
>TRBD2|TRBV28|NA|TRBJ2-2
CASIGGVTNTGELFF
TGTGCCAGCATTGGGGGGGTAACGAACACCGGGGAGCTGTTTTTT
>NA|TRBV4-2|many|TRBJ1-4
CASSQRETNEKLFF
TGTGCCAGCAGCCAAAGGGAGACGAATGAAAAACTGTTTTTT
>TRBD1|TRBV6-5|few|TRBJ2-7
CASSYSTGRNEQYF
TGTGCCAGCAGTTACTCGACAGGGAGAAACGAGCAGTACTTC
>TRBD2|TRBV4-1|NA|TRBJ2-1
CASSQVGISGSPSSYNEQFF
TGCGCCAGCAGCCAAGTAGGGATTAGCGGGAGTCCCAGCTCCTACAATGAGCAGTTCTTC
>TRBD2|TRBV7-6|NA|TRBJ2-3
CASSLEMSGSFADTQYF
TGTGCCAGCAGCTTAGAAATGAGCGGGAGTTTCGCAGATACGCAGTATTTT
>NA|TRBV29-1|NA|TRBJ2-5
CSVRESLGETQYF
TGCAGCGTCCGGGAGTCTCTGGGGGAGACCCAGTACTTC
>NA|TRBV5-4|NA|TRBJ2-4
CASSSSGLNIQYF
TGTGCCAGCAGCAGTAGCGGCCTAAACATTCAGTACTTC
>NA|TRBV5-1|NA|TRBJ2-1
CASKVTSSYNEQFF
TGCGCCAGCAAGGTGACTAGCTCCTACAATGAGCAGTTCTTC
>NA|TRBV9|NA|TRBJ2-7
CASSVDLRRQSSYEQYF
TGTGCCAGCAGCGTAGATTTAAGGAGACAGAGCTCCTACGAGCAGTACTTC
>NA|TRBV15|few|TRBJ1-5
CATSRAGGGRDFNQPQHF
TGTGCCACCAGCAGGGCGGGGGGCGGCAGGGATTTCAATCAGCCCCAGCATTTT
>TRBD2|TRBV28|NA|TRBJ2-7
CASSFMTGRIAGGPVIVYEQYF
TGTGCCAGCAGTTTTATGACGGGGAGGATAGCGGGAGGGCCGGTTATTGTCTACGAGCAGTACTTC
>TRBD1|TRBV29-1|NA|TRBJ1-1
CSVRTGDTEAFF
TGCAGCGTCCGGACAGGGGACACTGAAGCTTTCTTT
>NA|TRBV28|NA|TRBJ2-5
CASSFGRETQYF
TGTGCCAGCAGTTTCGGGAGAGAGACCCAGTACTTC
>TRBD1|TRBV5-1|NA|TRBJ2-2
CASSLGQGRAGELFF
TGCGCCAGCAGCCTAGGACAGGGGCGGGCCGGGGAGCTGTTTTTT
>NA|TRBV7-9|NA|TRBJ1-4
CASSFTRGANEKLFF
TGTGCCAGCAGCTTTACAAGGGGCGCTAATGAAAAACTGTTTTTT
>TRBD2|TRBV5-1|NA|TRBJ2-1
CASSTGFSTVETSSYEQFF
TGCGCCAGCAGCACCGGATTTTCCACGGTCGAGACTAGCTCGTATGAGCAGTTCTTC
>NA|TRBV7-8|NA|TRBJ2-7
CASSLEAYYEQYF
TGTGCCAGCAGCTTAGAGGCCTACTACGAGCAGTACTTC
>NA|TRBV5-5|NA|TRBJ2-7
CASSFGFGGLEQYF
TGTGCCAGCAGCTTCGGGTTTGGAGGGCTCGAGCAGTACTTC
>NA|TRBV7-9|NA|TRBJ2-2
CASSLSYGLTNTGELFF
TGTGCCAGCAGCTTATCTTACGGACTCACGAACACCGGGGAGCTGTTTTTT
>NA|TRBV28|NA|TRBJ1-2
CASSPPGYGYTF
TGTGCCAGCAGTCCCCCCGGCTATGGCTACACCTTC
>NA|TRBV7-9|NA|TRBJ2-7
CASSSSTDEQYF
TGTGCCAGCAGCTCGAGCACAGACGAGCAGTACTTC
>NA|TRBV28|NA|TRBJ1-5
CASSLGGARNQPQHF
TGTGCCAGCAGTTTAGGGGGGGCCCGCAATCAGCCCCAGCATTTT
>NA|TRBV7-9|NA|TRBJ2-3
CASSLGKEWSTDTQYF
TGTGCCAGCAGCTTAGGGAAGGAGTGGAGCACAGATACGCAGTATTTT
>NA|TRBV7-2|NA|TRBJ2-7
CASSPLSYEQYF
TGTGCCAGCAGCCCTCTCTCCTACGAGCAGTACTTC
>TRBD2|TRBV25-1|NA|TRBJ2-7
CATGGAYEQYF
TGTGCCACCGGGGGGGCCTACGAGCAGTACTTC